This T cell receptor beta chain was captured by sequencing in a study of blood T cell repertoires in COVID-19. Looking at the study overall: Acute and convalescent COVID-19 specimens originated in the United States, Italy and Spain. PBMCs, B-cell-depleted T cells, or T cells provided the cDNA or gDNA that made up the material.

Authors' methods: Cell counts per sample came from amplifying reference gene primers. The table came from immunoSEQ multiplex PCR; TCRdb's copy has only in-frame clones and leaves some out. Clone size and the V and J calls come from that table; the DNA yielded D and trimming. This sample has 80,000 to 95,000 clones, with roughly three quarters found just once. This CDR3 is built from 16 residues. Between the trimmed V and J ends, which lost 5 bases and 0 bases, there was a span of 14 bases. Germline CDR1 and CDR2: LNHDA and SQIVND (reference sequence). This chain links TRBV19 with TRBJ2-4; D may be TRBD1 (6 bases). Sequencing used peripheral blood. The receptor's source is a woman at least 80 years old with acute or convalescent COVID-19. CDR3 amino acids: CASSSWTALAKNIQYF. CDR3 bases: TGTGCCAGTAGTTCGTGGACAGCACTAGCCAAAAACATTCAGTACTTC. Complete variable domain (other parts from reference TRBV19 and TRBJ2-4): DGGITQSPKYLFRKEGQNVTLSCEQNLNHDAMYWYRQDPGQGLRLIYYSQIVNDFQKGDIAEGYSVSREKKESFPLTVTSAQKNPTAFYLCASSSWTALAKNIQYFGAGTRLSVL.